Below, 23 T cell receptor beta chains from the same sample are listed, as sequenced in a study of control samples from healthy donors and cancer patients (dated by TCRdb to about 2020). Receptor amplification or capture employed the immunoSEQ multiplex PCR assay. The table comes from immuneACCESS by way of TCRdb, which keeps in-frame sequences with V and J called. Part of the clones is missing from these tables; in studies checked, under half for an unresolved V gene and the rest for unknown reasons. For this sample there are about 120,000 clones; 87% appear just once. Of the sample, over 2.5% is held by the ten largest clones. The sample consisted of blood. These receptors were taken from a man in his fifties or sixties in good health.

The genes are TRBV7-7 and TRBJ2-5, with a possible D match to TRBD2 (6 bases). The CDR3 covers 16 residues. With 5 bases removed from V and 4 bases from J, the gap between germline ends came to 20 bases. Germline CDR1 and CDR2: SSHAT and FNYEAQ (reference sequence). CDR3 in DNA: TGTGCCAGCAGCCCCGGGGTGGCGGGGCCGATAGAGACCCAGTACTTC. This sequence encodes CASSPGVAGPIETQYF.

This clone has more than one count but fewer than ten. The V and J genes are TRBV24-1 and TRBJ2-3; 11 positions match TRBD1. The CDR3 runs 15 residues. Germline values: CDR1 KGHDR, CDR2 SFDVKD. The V segment lost 0 bases and the J segment 7 bases; nucleotides outside the gene matches: 2. The CDR3: CATSDLGTGGNTQYF. The CDR3 coding sequence is TGTGCCACCAGTGATTTGGGGACAGGGGGGAATACGCAGTATTTT.

The rearrangement uses TRBV19 and TRBJ2-5; D might be TRBD1 (6 bases). The V gene lost 4 bases and the J gene lost 2 bases, with 17 bases spanning the gap. This CDR3 has 16 amino acids. Germline lookup yields CDR1 LNHDA and CDR2 SQIVND (reference sequence). The CDR3 DNA reads as TGTGCCAGTAGTACTTGGGACACCGGCCTGCAAGAGACCCAGTACTTC. Translating gives CASSTWDTGLQETQYF.

The V gene is TRBV7-9, the J gene TRBJ1-3, with D hard to call. CDR1 and CDR2 from the germline V gene are SEHNR and FQNEAQ (reference sequence). This CDR3 spans 19 amino acids. The V gene lost 2 bases and the J gene lost 1 base, with 21 bases spanning the gap. CDR3 coding DNA: TGTGCCAGCAGCTTATACCCCTTCACTAAGGTTGAATCTGGAAACACCATATATTTT. Its protein is CASSLYPFTKVESGNTIYF.

In its sample, this clone was seen once. The CDR3 sequence: CASSPIHSSAEDTEAFF. The CDR3 DNA follows: TGTGCCAGCTCACCAATTCACTCTTCCGCCGAAGACACTGAAGCTTTCTTT. The chain joins TRBV18 to TRBJ1-1; no clear D. This CDR3 has 17 amino acids. Deletions cut 2 bases from V and 3 bases from J, with 19 bases between. Germline V gives CDR1 KGHSH, CDR2 LQKENI.

This chain joins TRBV19 and TRBJ1-5, with D possibly TRBD1 on 5 matching bases. The CDR3 extends over 14 amino acids. The V and J ends lost 9 bases and 2 bases respectively, with 14 bases between them. From germline, CDR1 is LNHDA and CDR2 SQIVND (reference sequence). CDR3 sequence reads: CASSRRGGNQPQHF. The DNA of the CDR3 is TGTGCCAGCTCCCGGAGAGGGGGCAATCAGCCCCAGCATTTT.

The J gene is TRBJ1-5, the V gene TRBV12-5, with no clear D. V was clipped by 1 base and J by 0 bases, with 4 bases between them. CDR1 and CDR2 from the germline V gene are LGHNT and FRNRAP. There are 14 residues in the CDR3. The CDR3 DNA reads as TGTGCTAGTGGTTTGGCCAATAGCAATCAGCCCCAGCATTTT. Residues: CASGLANSNQPQHF.

The rearrangement joins TRBV23-1 to TRBJ1-1; no clear D. TRBV23-1 has ORF status, its function being uncertain. The CDR3 sequence is 13 residues long. V was cut by 1 base and J by 1 base, with 4 bases left in between. Here the CDR3 DNA reads TGCGCCAGCAGTCAATGCGGGAACACTGAAGCTTTCTTT. It translates to CASSQCGNTEAFF.

The chain links TRBV7-2 to TRBJ2-5, with TRBD2 matching 12 bases. This CDR3 has 17 residues. V was clipped by 5 bases and J by 2 bases; unmatched bases: 9. Germline CDR1 reads SGHTA; CDR2 reads FQGNSA. CDR3 nucleotide sequence: TGTGCCAGCAGCCCACGTGGGCTAGCGGGGGGGCAAGAGACCCAGTACTTC. Protein sequence: CASSPRGLAGGQETQYF. Filled out from reference TRBV7-2 and TRBJ2-5, the complete variable domain reads GAGVSQSPSNKVTEKGKDVELRCDPISGHTALYWYRQSLGQGLEFLIYFQGNSAPDKSGLPSDRFSAERTGGSVSTLTIQRTQQEDSAVYLCASSPRGLAGGQETQYFGPGTRLLVL.

The chain couples TRBV24-1 to TRBJ2-2; no reliable D call. The length of the CDR3 is 15 residues. From germline, CDR1 is KGHDR and CDR2 SFDVKD. V was pared by 2 bases and J by 5 bases, with 11 bases between. CDR3 DNA: TGTGCCACCAGTGATTCCCGATTCATTACCGGGGAGCTGTTTTTT. This translates into CATSDSRFITGELFF.

V and J are TRBV18 and TRBJ1-4, with a weak D call TRBD1 (6 bases). The germline V gene encodes CDR1 KGHSH and CDR2 LQKENI. The CDR3 is made up of 13 amino acids. Trimming took off 4 bases at V and 4 bases at J, with 7 bases between the two ends. The CDR3 reads CASSQGHNEKLFF. Here the CDR3 DNA reads TGTGCCAGCTCACAGGGACATAATGAAAAACTGTTTTTT.

A note on this clone: The same CDR3 is also encoded by other DNA sequences in this sample. The chain has TRBV24-1 and TRBJ1-2; no definite D call. Trimming took off 9 bases at V and 5 bases at J, with 9 bases between the two ends. The CDR3 contains 11 residues. Germline values: CDR1 KGHDR, CDR2 SFDVKD. CDR3 region: CATSDIYGYTF. In DNA, the CDR3 is TGTGCCACCTCCGATATATATGGCTACACCTTC.

The chain joins TRBV9 to TRBJ1-3, with unresolved D. Trimming removed 5 bases from V and 2 bases from J, with 11 bases in between. The CDR3 is 14 amino acids. CDR1 SGDLS and CDR2 YYNGEE come from the germline V gene. The CDR3 nucleotides read TGTGCCAGCAGTCTCGGAGACACTGGAAACACCATATATTTT. This gives the protein CASSLGDTGNTIYF.

The J gene is TRBJ2-3, the V gene TRBV6-1; 11 bases align to TRBD1. The CDR3 covers 20 residues. Trimming cost V 0 bases and J 2 bases; bases outside gene matches: 13. Per germline, CDR1 MNHNS and CDR2 SASEGT. Here the CDR3 DNA reads TGTGCCAGCAGTGAAGCTTGGACAGGGGGCCTACTACCGGTCACAGATACGCAGTATTTT. Translation: CASSEAWTGGLLPVTDTQYF.

J is TRBJ2-7 and V is TRBV4-1; perhaps TRBD1 as D (5 bases). The V end lost 0 bases, the J end lost 5 bases, and 14 bases lay between the germline ends. The CDR3 has 15 residues. Germline loops: CDR1 MGHRA, CDR2 YSYEKL. CDR3 in DNA: TGCGCCAGCAGCCAAGATAGGACACCTTCGGACGAGCAGTACTTC. Its translation is CASSQDRTPSDEQYF.

This clone was seen just once. This rearrangement joins TRBV6-5 to TRBJ2-7; a possible D gene is TRBD1 (5 bases). This CDR3 has 14 amino acids. Germline values: CDR1 MNHEY, CDR2 SVGAGI. V lost 0 bases and J 3 bases, leaving 9 bases between the germline ends. The chain's CDR3 is CASSYSAQGYEQYF. DNA of the CDR3: TGTGCCAGCAGTTACTCGGCGCAGGGCTACGAGCAGTACTTC.

In this sample, this clone turned up once. The chain combines TRBV12-3 or TRBV12-4 with TRBJ2-3, with D unresolved. There are 13 residues in the CDR3. Trimming cost V 3 bases and J 0 bases, with 4 bases left between them. Here the CDR3 reads CASSFPSTDTQYF. The CDR3 bases are TGTGCCAGCAGTTTCCCTAGCACAGATACGCAGTATTTT.

The chain employs TRBV5-1 and TRBJ2-2; 7 bases map to TRBD2. CDR1 is SGHRS, CDR2 YFSETQ, per germline. The CDR3 is made up of 16 amino acids. V lost 0 bases to trimming and J lost 3 bases; unmatched junction nucleotides: 5. In DNA, the CDR3 is TGCGCCAGCAGCTTGGGAGGACTAGGGGACACCGGGGAGCTGTTTTTT. Its protein is CASSLGGLGDTGELFF.

The chain links TRBV2 to TRBJ1-4; D is undetermined. CDR1 SNHLY and CDR2 FYNNEI come from the germline V gene. The CDR3 runs 13 residues. Trimming shortened V by 6 bases and J by 5 bases, and 10 bases separated the two germline ends. This chain's CDR3 is CASSRSGNEKLFF. The CDR3 region has the DNA TGTGCCAGCAGCAGGTCGGGGAATGAAAAACTGTTTTTT.

The V and J genes are TRBV28 and TRBJ1-6, with 9 bases matching TRBD1. V lost 7 bases to trimming and J lost 14 bases; unmatched junction nucleotides: 12. CDR1 and CDR2 (germline): MDHEN, SYDVKM. This CDR3 spans 14 amino acids. CDR3 loop: CASTPGQGSFSLHF. Written as DNA, the CDR3 is TGTGCCAGCACCCCGGGACAGGGTTCTTTTTCCCTCCACTTT.

The chain combines TRBV11-2 with TRBJ1-2, with D unresolved. Germline lookup yields CDR1 SGHAT and CDR2 FQNNGV. The CDR3 totals 16 residues. V dropped 5 bases and J dropped 2 bases, with 18 bases sitting between them. CDR3 bases: TGTGCCAGCAGCAACCGAAGAGGAGCGGGGAACTATGGCTACACCTTC. Amino acid sequence: CASSNRRGAGNYGYTF. Variable domain in full (rest from reference TRBV11-2 and TRBJ1-2): EAGVAQSPRYKIIEKRQSVAFWCNPISGHATLYWYQQILGQGPKLLIQFQNNGVVDDSQLPKDRFSAERLKGVDSTLKIQPAKLEDSAVYLCASSNRRGAGNYGYTFGSGTRLTVV.

The chain couples TRBV3-1 (or the pseudogene TRBV3-2) to TRBJ1-2; no clear D. CDR3 length: 17 amino acids. Germline-derived CDR1 and CDR2 are LGHDT and YNNKEL (reference sequence). Trimming removed 4 bases from V and 0 bases from J, with 18 bases in between. The CDR3, as DNA: TGTGCCAGCAGCCCCCGGGAAGCGAGGTTGGCTAACTATGGCTACACCTTC. This encodes CASSPREARLANYGYTF.

The rearrangement uses TRBV4-3 and TRBJ2-6; D is unresolved. Germline CDR1 reads LGHNA; CDR2 reads YSLEER. The V and J ends lost 4 bases and 4 bases respectively, with 14 bases between them. This CDR3 contains 16 residues. CDR3 bases: TGCGCCAGCAGCCCCCGGGCTATATCAGGGGCCAACGTCCTGACTTTC. It translates to CASSPRAISGANVLTF.